This T cell receptor beta chain was retrieved from a study of cytomegalovirus exposure and HLA in healthy donors. The overall study: The approximately 130 validation repertoires matched the approximately 700 first-cohort repertoires in platform, a later analysis reported.

Some clones are missing from TCRdb's copy, which holds only in-frame ones; the method was immunoSEQ multiplex PCR. There are roughly 330,000 clones in the sample; around 90% occur only once, and over 1% lies in the top ten. As for this clone: Its target is unknown.

Study results and limitations: According to the study, roughly 160 TCR beta chains were cytomegalovirus-associated. Among TCR sequences, most were rare, though some public TCRs appeared in many donors.

The sample was PBMCs. The receptor was isolated from a woman aged 25 to 39 in good health and CMV-seropositive.

The CDR3 nucleotides are TGTGCCACCAGCAGGGCAGACAGTCCAGCTAACTATGGCTACACCTTC. This codes for CATSRADSPANYGYTF. The chain has TRBV15 and TRBJ1-2, with a weak D call TRBD1 (5 bases). The CDR3 is 16 residues long. V was trimmed by 3 bases and J by 0 bases, leaving 14 bases between them. CDR1 LNHNV and CDR2 YYDKDF come from the germline V gene (reference sequence).